This T cell receptor (beta chain) emerged from a study of OX40 agonist ivuxolimab in advanced cancers. Broader study findings: Dose levels from 0.1 to 3.0 mg/kg saw CD4+ and CD8+ blood T cells expand clonally by week 6. Nonresponders, in some cases, also had low normalized T-cell clonal expansion.

Blood sampling was done at baseline, cycle 4 day 1, and cycle 7 day 1. TCRdb's table, derived via immunoSEQ multiplex PCR, lists solely in-frame clones and lacks some. Among tens of thousands of clones, 70% to 90% were seen once, and the ten largest hold approximately 10%. Notes on this clone: The antigen is not known.

V was pared by 0 bases and J by 5 bases, with 10 bases of the junction left unmatched. The CDR3 is 17 residues long. The germline gives CDR1 SGDLS, CDR2 YYNGEE. The TCR sequence derives from an adult with an advanced solid tumor such as melanoma, head and neck, liver or kidney cancer. The chain recombines TRBV9 with TRBJ2-2; 7 positions agree with TRBD2. Source: CD4+ or CD8+ T cells sorted from blood, taken in a trial of the OX40 agonist ivuxolimab. Here the CDR3 reads CASSVDRAGVRTGELFF. The CDR3, as DNA: TGTGCCAGCAGCGTAGACCGGGCGGGAGTACGGACCGGGGAGCTGTTTTTT.